The 16 T cell receptor beta chains below come from one sample, sequenced in a study of blood T cells in healthy people across ages. For the second PCR, which ran for about 6 to 11 cycles, a sample-barcoded 5' primer and a J-beta primer mix were used. Each CDR3 protein is one row after TCRdb ran MiXCR on the 5' RACE reads. The data contain around 1,000,000 distinct CDR3 sequences, approximately 25% of them singletons. This sample also belongs to another study, concerning T cells of mothers and their children.

The specimen was blood. Source of these receptors: a girl aged 2-10 years in good health.

The gene calls are TRBV13 and TRBJ2-3; D is unclear. This CDR3 is built from 15 residues. Trimming removed 3 bases at V and 2 bases at J, with 12 bases between. Germline-derived CDR1 and CDR2 are PRHDT and FYEKMQ (reference sequence). The CDR3 DNA reads TGTGCCAGCAGCTTGACGGATAATTACACAGATACGCAGTATTTT. The encoded protein is CASSLTDNYTDTQYF.

The sample holds a few counts of this clonotype. The V and J genes are TRBV11-1 and TRBJ1-1; D is unresolved. The CDR3 is 15 residues long. Germline CDR1 is SGHAT and CDR2 is FQDESV (reference sequence). The ends were cut back, 6 bases at V and 6 bases at J, with 20 bases in the middle. The CDR3 is CASRSRPFRQAEAFF. As DNA, the CDR3 is TGTGCCAGCAGGTCCAGACCCTTCCGGCAGGCTGAAGCTTTCTTT. Supplemented by reference TRBV11-1 and TRBJ1-1, the full variable domain reads EAEVAQSPRYKITEKSQAVAFWCDPISGHATLYWYRQILGQGPELLVQFQDESVVDDSQLPKDRFSAERLKGVDSTLKIQPAELGDSAMYLCASRSRPFRQAEAFFGQGTRLTVV.

A few counts support this clonotype. This chain connects TRBV6-1 to TRBJ1-5; no reliable D call. There are 13 residues in the CDR3. From germline, CDR1 is MNHNS and CDR2 SASEGT. The V end was cut by 8 bases, the J end by 5 bases, with 13 bases between. Here the CDR3 reads CASGMRLHQPQHF. CDR3 DNA sequence: TGTGCCAGCGGAATGCGTTTGCATCAGCCCCAGCATTTT.

The chain employs TRBV29-1 and TRBJ2-2; possibly TRBD1 for D (5 bases). This CDR3 contains 15 residues. Trimming left V 3 bases short and J 1 base short, with 12 bases between. CDR1 and CDR2 (germline): SQVTM, ANQGSEA. The CDR3 reads CSVDEAGRNTGELFF. CDR3 DNA sequence: TGCAGCGTTGACGAGGCAGGGCGGAACACCGGGGAGCTGTTTTTT.

The genes are TRBV3-1 and TRBJ1-2; perhaps TRBD1 as D (5 bases). Trimming cost V 0 bases and J 5 bases, with 16 bases left between them. The CDR3 loop spans 16 amino acids. The V gene's germline CDR1 is LGHDT and CDR2 YNNKEL (reference sequence). CDR3 sequence (DNA): TGTGCCAGCAGCCAAGAGGTAACCCGGGGACTTTATGGCTACACCTTC. Translated: CASSQEVTRGLYGYTF.

This clonotype was seen a handful of times. The chain carries TRBV12-3 or TRBV12-4 and TRBJ2-5, with 10 nucleotides matching TRBD2. CDR3 length: 14 amino acids. V trimming: 5 bases; J trimming: 4 bases; junction bases outside the gene matches: 4. CDR3 sequence reads: CASSPGLAAETQYF. CDR3 nucleotides: TGTGCCAGCAGTCCAGGACTAGCGGCAGAGACCCAGTACTTC.

V and J are TRBV3-1 and TRBJ2-7; D gene ambiguous. The V end was cut by 3 bases, the J end by 0 bases, with 6 bases between. The CDR3 covers 13 residues. The germline gives CDR1 LGHDT, CDR2 YNNKEL (reference sequence). This CDR3 reads CASSQRSSYEQYF. In DNA form, the CDR3 reads TGTGCCAGCAGCCAGAGGAGCTCCTACGAGCAGTACTTC.

This clonotype was recorded a few times. The chain is built from TRBV29-1 and TRBJ2-5; D gene uncertain. This CDR3 has 13 amino acids. V lost 6 bases and J 1 base, leaving 12 bases between the germline ends. In germline, CDR1 is SQVTM, CDR2 ANQGSEA. The CDR3 bases are TGCAGCGTCGTAATACCCTCCCAAGAGACCCAGTACTTC. Protein sequence: CSVVIPSQETQYF.

V gene TRBV9 combines with J gene TRBJ1-4; 8 nucleotides match TRBD1. Germline V gene lookup returns CDR1 SGDLS and CDR2 YYNGEE. The CDR3 totals 15 residues. V trimming: 0 bases; J trimming: 5 bases; junction bases outside the gene matches: 3. CDR3 DNA sequence: TGTGCCAGCAGCGTAGCAGGGGGCGAGAATGAAAAACTGTTTTTT. This translates into CASSVAGGENEKLFF.

The V gene is TRBV11-2, the J gene TRBJ2-6; D is unresolved. This CDR3 is built from 16 residues. Germline CDR1 is SGHAT and CDR2 is FQNNGV. Trimming pared 0 bases from V and 0 bases from J, leaving 6 bases between. CDR3 sequence (DNA): TGTGCCAGCAGCTTAGATATCTCCTCTGGGGCCAACGTCCTGACTTTC. It translates to CASSLDISSGANVLTF.

The gene calls are TRBV9 and TRBJ2-5; 10 bases align to TRBD2. The assigned J gene may be wrong: the sequence end matches TRBJ2-1 better. Germline V gene lookup returns CDR1 SGDLS and CDR2 YYNGEE. This CDR3 has 14 residues. The CDR3 coding sequence is TGTGCCAGCAGCGTGAAACTAGCGGGAAATGAGCAGTTCTTC. Translated: CASSVKLAGNEQFF.

This clonotype was observed a few times. The chain is built from TRBV27 and TRBJ2-7, with TRBD2 as a possible D gene (5 bases). The V end lost 0 bases, the J end lost 8 bases, and 11 bases lay between the germline ends. Germline-derived CDR1 and CDR2 are MNHEY and SMNVEV (reference sequence). There are 13 residues in the CDR3. This CDR3 reads CASSLSTSGKQYF. CDR3 nucleotide sequence: TGTGCCAGCAGTTTATCGACCTCGGGAAAGCAGTACTTC.

Concerning this clonotype itself: A much larger clone lies a single base off, so this may be a read error. The chain has TRBV29-1 and TRBJ2-3; D is unresolved. Germline assignment: CDR1 SQVTM and CDR2 ANQGSEA. CDR3 length equals 11 residues. Trimming took off 3 bases at V and 5 bases at J, with 6 bases between the two ends. The CDR3 is CSVDREDTQYF. The CDR3 bases are TGCAGCGTTGATAGGGAAGATACGCAGTATTTT.

This clonotype has a handful of counts. The chain combines TRBV7-8 with TRBJ1-2; D ambiguous. The length of the CDR3 is 14 residues. The V gene lost 1 base and the J gene lost 2 bases, with 8 bases spanning the gap. Germline V gene data show CDR1 as SGHVS and CDR2 as FQNEAQ. CDR3 protein: CASSLVAGNYGYTF. CDR3 DNA sequence: TGTGCCAGCAGCTTAGTTGCGGGGAACTATGGCTACACCTTC.

This clonotype was found a few times. The V and J genes are TRBV28 and TRBJ1-4, with D hard to call. The CDR3 sequence is 14 residues long. The germline V and J ends were trimmed by 2 bases and 3 bases, with 7 bases remaining between them. Germline V gives CDR1 MDHEN, CDR2 SYDVKM. As DNA, the CDR3 is TGTGCCAGCAGTTTACAGGCAGCTAATGAAAAACTGTTTTTT. Its translation is CASSLQAANEKLFF.

A few counts support this clonotype. The chain has TRBV5-1 and TRBJ2-7; a possible D gene is TRBD2 (7 bases). Germline V gives CDR1 SGHRS, CDR2 YFSETQ. Trimming cost V 5 bases and J 6 bases, with 24 bases left between them. The CDR3 has 16 amino acids. CDR3 in DNA: TGCGCCAGCAGTCCCAGCGGGACACCCCTCCTAAGCGAGCAGTACTTC. Translated: CASSPSGTPLLSEQYF.